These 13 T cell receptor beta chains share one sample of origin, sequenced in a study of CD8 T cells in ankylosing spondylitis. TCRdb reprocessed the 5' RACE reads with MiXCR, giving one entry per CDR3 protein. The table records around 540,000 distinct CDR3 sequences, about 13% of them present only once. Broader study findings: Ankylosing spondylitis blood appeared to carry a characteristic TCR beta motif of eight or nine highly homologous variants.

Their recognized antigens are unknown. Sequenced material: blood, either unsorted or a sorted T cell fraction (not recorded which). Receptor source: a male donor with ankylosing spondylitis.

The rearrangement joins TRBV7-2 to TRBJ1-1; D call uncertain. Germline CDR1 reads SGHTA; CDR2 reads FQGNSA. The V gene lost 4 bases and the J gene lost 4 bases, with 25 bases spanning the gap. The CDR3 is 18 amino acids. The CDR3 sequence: CASSSMRPGGGLGTEAFF. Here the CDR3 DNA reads TGTGCCAGCAGCTCTATGCGCCCTGGAGGAGGGTTAGGCACTGAAGCTTTCTTT.

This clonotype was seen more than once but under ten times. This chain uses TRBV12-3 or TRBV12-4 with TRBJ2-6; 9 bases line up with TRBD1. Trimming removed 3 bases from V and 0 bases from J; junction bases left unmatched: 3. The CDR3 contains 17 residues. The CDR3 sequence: CASSLNRGLSGANVLTF. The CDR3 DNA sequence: TGTGCCAGCAGTTTGAACAGGGGGCTCTCTGGGGCCAACGTCCTGACTTTC.

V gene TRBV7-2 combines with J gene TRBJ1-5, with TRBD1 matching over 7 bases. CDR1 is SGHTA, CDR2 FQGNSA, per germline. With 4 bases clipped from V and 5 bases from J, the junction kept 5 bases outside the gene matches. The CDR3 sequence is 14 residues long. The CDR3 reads CASSSGTEYQPQHF. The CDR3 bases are TGTGCCAGCAGCTCCGGGACAGAGTATCAGCCCCAGCATTTT. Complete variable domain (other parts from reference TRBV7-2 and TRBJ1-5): GAGVSQSPSNKVTEKGKDVELRCDPISGHTALYWYRQSLGQGLEFLIYFQGNSAPDKSGLPSDRFSAERTGGSVSTLTIQRTQQEDSAVYLCASSSGTEYQPQHFGDGTRLSIL.

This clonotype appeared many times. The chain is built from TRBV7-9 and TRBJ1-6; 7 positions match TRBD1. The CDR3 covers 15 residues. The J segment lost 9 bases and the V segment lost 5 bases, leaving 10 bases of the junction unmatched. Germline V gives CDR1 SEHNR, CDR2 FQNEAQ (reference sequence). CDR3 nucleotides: TGTGCCAGCAGCAATCCCGGGACAGAGTTTTCACCCCTCCACTTT. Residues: CASSNPGTEFSPLHF.

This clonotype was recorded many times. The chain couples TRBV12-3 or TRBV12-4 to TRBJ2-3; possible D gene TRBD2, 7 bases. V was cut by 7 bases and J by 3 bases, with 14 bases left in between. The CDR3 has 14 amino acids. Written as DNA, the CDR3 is TGTGCCAGCACCCAGGGAGGGGGAACAGATACGCAGTATTTT. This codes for CASTQGGGTDTQYF.

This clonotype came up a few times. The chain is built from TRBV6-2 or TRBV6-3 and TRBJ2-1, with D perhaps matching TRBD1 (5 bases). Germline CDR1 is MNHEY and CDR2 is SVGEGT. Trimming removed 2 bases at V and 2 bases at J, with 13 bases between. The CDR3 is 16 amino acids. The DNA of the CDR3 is TGTGCCAGCAGTTACCGGATCCAGGGCCCCTACAATGAGCAGTTCTTC. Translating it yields CASSYRIQGPYNEQFF.

The CDR3 region is CASSDAAGETQYF. Here the CDR3 DNA reads TGTGCCAGCAGTGACGCGGCGGGGGAGACCCAGTACTTC. The chain combines TRBV2 with TRBJ2-5; tentatively, D is TRBD2 (6 bases). CDR3 size: 13 residues. From germline, CDR1 is SNHLY and CDR2 FYNNEI. Trimming took off 3 bases at V and 5 bases at J, with 10 bases between the two ends.

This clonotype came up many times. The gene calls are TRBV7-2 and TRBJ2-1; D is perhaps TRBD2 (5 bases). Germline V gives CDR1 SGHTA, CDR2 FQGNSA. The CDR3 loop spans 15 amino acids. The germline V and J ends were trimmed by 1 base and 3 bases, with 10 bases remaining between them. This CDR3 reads CASSLDTSYYNEQFF. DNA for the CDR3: TGTGCCAGCAGCTTAGACACTAGTTACTACAATGAGCAGTTCTTC.

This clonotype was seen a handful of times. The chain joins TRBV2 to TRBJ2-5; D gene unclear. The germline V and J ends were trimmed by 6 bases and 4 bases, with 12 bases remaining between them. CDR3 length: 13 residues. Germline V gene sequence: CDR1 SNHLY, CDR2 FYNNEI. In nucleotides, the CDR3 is TGTGCCAGCAGGGTGGAGTTGGGAGAGACCCAGTACTTC. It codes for CASRVELGETQYF.

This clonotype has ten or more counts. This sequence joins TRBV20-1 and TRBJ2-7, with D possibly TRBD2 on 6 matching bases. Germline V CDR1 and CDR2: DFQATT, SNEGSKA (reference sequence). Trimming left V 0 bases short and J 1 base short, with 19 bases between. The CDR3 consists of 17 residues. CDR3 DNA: TGCAGTGCTAGAGATATTGGTAGCGGAACTTTATCCTACGAGCAGTACTTC. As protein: CSARDIGSGTLSYEQYF.

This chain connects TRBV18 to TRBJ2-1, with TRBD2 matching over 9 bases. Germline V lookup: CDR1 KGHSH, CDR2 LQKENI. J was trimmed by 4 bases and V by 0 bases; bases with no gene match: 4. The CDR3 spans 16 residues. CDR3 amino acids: CASSPPSGGTYNEQFF. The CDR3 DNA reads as TGTGCCAGCTCACCACCTAGCGGGGGCACGTACAATGAGCAGTTCTTC.

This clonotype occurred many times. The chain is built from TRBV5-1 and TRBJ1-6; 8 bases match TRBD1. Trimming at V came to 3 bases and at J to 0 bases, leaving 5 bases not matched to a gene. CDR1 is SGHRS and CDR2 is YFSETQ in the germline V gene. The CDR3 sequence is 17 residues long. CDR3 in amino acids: CASSSQGESSYNSPLHF. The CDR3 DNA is TGCGCCAGCAGCTCACAGGGGGAAAGCTCCTATAATTCACCCCTCCACTTT.

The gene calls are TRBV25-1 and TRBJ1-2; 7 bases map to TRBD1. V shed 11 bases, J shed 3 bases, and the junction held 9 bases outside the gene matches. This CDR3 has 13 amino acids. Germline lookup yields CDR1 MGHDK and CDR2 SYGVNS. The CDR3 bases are TGTGCCTCCGGAGGGACAGACTACTATGGCTACACCTTC. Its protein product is CASGGTDYYGYTF.